This TCR beta chain was observed in a study of EBV T-cell therapy then PD-1 blockade in nasopharyngeal carcinoma. The table came from immunoSEQ multiplex PCR; TCRdb's copy has only in-frame clones and leaves some out. This sample has around 19,000 clones, with approximately 79% found just once. This clone was counted a few times. As yet, its antigen is unknown. Noted time point: 266 days after commencement of treatment, after nivolumab therapy. Treatment reported: AdE1-LMPpoly-expanded autologous EBV-specific T-cell therapy followed by anti-PD-1 nivolumab. Trimming removed 4 bases from V and 0 bases from J, with 19 bases in between. This CDR3 comprises 18 residues. Per the germline V gene, CDR1 is LGHNA and CDR2 is YSLEER.

This specimen was CD8+ T cells from blood, taken at roughly day 290 from a patient whose treatment included autologous EBV-specific T cells and nivolumab. This receptor was taken from a man aged 35 to 55 with nasopharyngeal carcinoma. V gene TRBV4-3 combines with J gene TRBJ2-1, with D tentatively TRBD2 (5 bases). The CDR3 protein is CASSPLPGGPSSYNEQFF. For the CDR3, the DNA is TGCGCCAGCAGCCCTCTACCCGGAGGCCCTAGCTCCTACAATGAGCAGTTCTTC.